This T cell receptor (beta chain) stems from a study of OX40 agonist ivuxolimab in advanced cancers. Study summary: A mean age of around 63 years, range roughly 20 to 80, was recorded, and 80% to 90% were male.

The V end was cut by 8 bases, the J end by 1 base, with 11 bases between. The CDR3 runs 13 residues. The germline CDR1 and CDR2 sequences are MNHNS and SASEGT. In its sample, this clone was seen once. The repertoire was sequenced with immunoSEQ multiplex PCR; TCRdb's copy has only in-frame clones and lacks some. The sample yields 70,000 or so clones, roughly 89% seen once. This chain links TRBV6-1 with TRBJ1-1; D is undetermined. The source is an adult with an advanced solid tumor such as melanoma, head and neck, liver or kidney cancer. The source material was CD4+ or CD8+ T cells sorted from blood, sampled in a trial of the OX40 agonist ivuxolimab. CDR3 DNA: TGTGCCAGCTTTCGGGCGGGGAACACTGAAGCTTTCTTT. Its translation is CASFRAGNTEAFF.